This T cell receptor beta chain was found in a study of spatial heterogeneity in lung cancer. Sample time point: sample taken at primary tumor resection. TCRs were sequenced from unsorted whole RNA of tumor, nontumor lung or PBMC. Per the germline V gene, CDR1 is LGHNA and CDR2 is YSLEER. This CDR3 has 14 residues. Trimming left V 1 base short and J 4 bases short, with 10 bases between. TCRdb ran MiXCR on the 5' RACE reads and lists one entry per CDR3 protein. The table includes approximately 47,000 distinct CDR3 sequences, less than 9% detected once. This clonotype was recorded at least ten times. This chain connects TRBV4-3 to TRBJ1-2; D is unresolved. The sequence derives from a female donor with early-stage non-small cell lung cancer. The sequences come from PBMCs, collected at surgery. For the CDR3, the DNA is TGCGCCAGCAGCCAAGGTGGTTTGTCCTATGGCTACACCTTC. Translated: CASSQGGLSYGYTF.